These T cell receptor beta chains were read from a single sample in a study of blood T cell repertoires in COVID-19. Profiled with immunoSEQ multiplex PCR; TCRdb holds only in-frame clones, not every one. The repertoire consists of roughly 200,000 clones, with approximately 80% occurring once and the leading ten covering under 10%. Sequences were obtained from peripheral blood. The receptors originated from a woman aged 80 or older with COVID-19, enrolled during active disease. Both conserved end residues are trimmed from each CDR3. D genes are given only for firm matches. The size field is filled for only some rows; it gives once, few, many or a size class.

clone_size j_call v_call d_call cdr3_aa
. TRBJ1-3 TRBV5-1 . ASANSPPGNTIY
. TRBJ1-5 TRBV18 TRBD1 ASSPGTGGNQPQH
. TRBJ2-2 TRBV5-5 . ASSPLFGGARGVGTGELF
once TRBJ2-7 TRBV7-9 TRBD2 ASSPATSGTAGQY
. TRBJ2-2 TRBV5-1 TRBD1 ASSLIDRALAGELF
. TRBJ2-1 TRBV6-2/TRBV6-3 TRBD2 ASSSGTSGAFSYNEQF
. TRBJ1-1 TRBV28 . ASSLNRNTEAF
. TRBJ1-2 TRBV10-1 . ASSDGRLPGYGYT
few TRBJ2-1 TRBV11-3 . ASSLRGGDYNEQF
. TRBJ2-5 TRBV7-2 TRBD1 ASSRDRGETQY
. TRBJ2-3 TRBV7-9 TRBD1 ASSQGQGFADTQY
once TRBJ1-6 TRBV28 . ASGTYNSPLH
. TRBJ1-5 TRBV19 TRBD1 ASSPRQGPQPQH
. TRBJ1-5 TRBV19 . ASSTTAYSNQPQH
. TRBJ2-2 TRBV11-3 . ASSWGARTGELF
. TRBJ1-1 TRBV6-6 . ASSRGGASGTEAF
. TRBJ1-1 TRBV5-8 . ASSFRGTYDTEAF
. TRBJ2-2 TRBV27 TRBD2 ASSPTPGLAGGPGTGELF
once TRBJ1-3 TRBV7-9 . ASSPREADTIY